Listed here are 18 T cell receptor beta chains from one sample, sequenced in a study of T-cell memory formation after mild COVID-19. MiXCR, run by TCRdb on the 5' RACE reads, gives a single entry per CDR3 protein. This sample has about 610,000 distinct CDR3 sequences; about 18% occur once, and the top ten carry around 8.1%. The sample comprised PBMCs or a T cell subset sorted from them (not recorded which). These receptor sequences come from an adult woman who had mild COVID-19 (a few samples of this study predate the infection). Cell type and time point are not known.

The chain couples TRBV5-1 to TRBJ1-1; D possibly corresponds to TRBD1 (6 bases). V was shortened by 0 bases and J by 1 base, with 10 bases between the two germline ends. Germline CDR1 SGHRS, CDR2 YFSETQ. The CDR3 is 15 amino acids. For the CDR3, the DNA is TGCGCCAGCAGCTTGGGGACAGTTACGAACACTGAAGCTTTCTTT. Its translation is CASSLGTVTNTEAFF.

This clonotype occurred a few times. The CDR3 spells CASSSRSSSYNEQFF. DNA for the CDR3: TGTGCCAGCAGTTCCAGGTCCAGCTCCTACAATGAGCAGTTCTTC. This sequence joins TRBV6-6 and TRBJ2-1, with D unresolved. The ends were cut back, 4 bases at V and 0 bases at J, with 10 bases in the middle. CDR1 is MNHNY, CDR2 SVGAGI, per germline (reference sequence). The CDR3 loop spans 15 amino acids.

This chain connects TRBV20-1 to TRBJ2-1; 7 bases fit TRBD2. V shed 4 bases, J shed 9 bases, and the junction held 12 bases outside the gene matches. Germline loops: CDR1 DFQATT, CDR2 SNEGSKA (reference sequence). The CDR3 extends over 14 amino acids. CDR3 bases: TGCAGTGCTAAAAGGGCGGGAGTGGGGTCTGAGCAGTTCTTC. This translates into CSAKRAGVGSEQFF.

This chain joins TRBV7-9 and TRBJ1-4, with D unresolved. V gave up 5 bases and J gave up 5 bases, with 12 bases separating them. In germline, CDR1 is SEHNR, CDR2 FQNEAQ (reference sequence). The CDR3 contains 14 residues. This CDR3 reads CASSETVKNEKLFF. In DNA, the CDR3 is TGTGCCAGCAGCGAGACCGTTAAAAATGAAAAACTGTTTTTT.

This clonotype was seen just once. The V and J genes are TRBV27 and TRBJ1-1; TRBD1 matches at 10 bases. The V segment lost 5 bases and the J segment 6 bases; nucleotides outside the gene matches: 9. Germline V gene sequence: CDR1 MNHEY, CDR2 SMNVEV (reference sequence). This CDR3 region has 15 residues. The chain's CDR3 is CASSTPGQGSPEAFF. As DNA, the CDR3 is TGTGCCAGCAGTACGCCGGGACAGGGGTCTCCTGAAGCTTTCTTT.

V usage is TRBV6-2 or TRBV6-3 and J usage is TRBJ2-3; 7 positions match TRBD1. Per the germline V gene, CDR1 is MNHEY and CDR2 is SVGEGT. The V and J ends lost 7 bases and 0 bases, in that order; junction bases with no gene match: 7. This CDR3 comprises 15 residues. The CDR3 coding sequence is TGTGCCAGCAACAGGGACAGCTCTAGCACAGATACGCAGTATTTT. Protein product: CASNRDSSSTDTQYF.

The J gene is TRBJ2-3, the V gene TRBV5-1; the D gene is possibly TRBD2 (6 bases). Between the trimmed V and J ends, which lost 5 bases and 10 bases, there was a span of 17 bases. Germline CDR1 and CDR2: SGHRS and YFSETQ. The length of the CDR3 is 13 residues. The CDR3 region has the DNA TGCGCCAGCAGAGACATAGCGGTGACGGCGCAGTATTTT. Translating it yields CASRDIAVTAQYF.

V usage is TRBV19 and J usage is TRBJ2-4; 12 bases map to TRBD2. V shed 5 bases, J shed 3 bases, and the junction held 8 bases outside the gene matches. The CDR3 is made up of 17 amino acids. Germline CDR1 LNHDA, CDR2 SQIVND (reference sequence). The CDR3 DNA sequence: TGTGCCAGTAGTCGACCCGGACTAGCGGGACACAAAAACATTCAGTACTTC. Protein: CASSRPGLAGHKNIQYF.

This clonotype was counted ten times or more. The J gene is TRBJ2-3, the V gene TRBV7-8; D is undetermined. In germline, CDR1 is SGHVS, CDR2 FQNEAQ. V lost 1 base to trimming and J lost 1 base, with 15 bases between them. The CDR3 length is 17 residues. CDR3 DNA sequence: TGTGCCAGCAGCTTAGATCCCCTAGAGGCAGGCACAGATACGCAGTATTTT. This gives the protein CASSLDPLEAGTDTQYF.

The CDR3 sequence is CASSARTYEQFF. The CDR3 DNA is TGTGCCAGCAGCGCCCGGACCTATGAGCAGTTCTTC. V and J are TRBV9 and TRBJ2-1; D gene ambiguous. This CDR3 is built from 12 residues. Germline CDR1 and CDR2: SGDLS and YYNGEE. V shed 3 bases and J shed 8 bases, with 9 bases lying between them. The variable domain in full, with the rest retrieved from reference TRBV9 and TRBJ2-1, is DSGVTQTPKHLITATGQRVTLRCSPRSGDLSVYWYQQSLDQGLQFLIQYYNGEERAKGNILERFSAQQFPDLHSELNLSSLELGDSALYFCASSARTYEQFFGPGTRLTVL.

V usage is TRBV20-1 and J usage is TRBJ1-4; no reliable D call. CDR1 and CDR2 (germline): DFQATT, SNEGSKA (reference sequence). Trimming left V 4 bases short and J 1 base short, with 4 bases between. This CDR3 comprises 12 residues. For the CDR3, the DNA is TGCAGTGCTATGGGAACTAATGAAAAACTGTTTTTT. Translating gives CSAMGTNEKLFF.

This clonotype occurred a few times. This rearrangement joins TRBV11-3 to TRBJ2-7, with a weak D call TRBD2 (6 bases). The germline V gene encodes CDR1 SGHNT and CDR2 YENEEA. V was pared by 5 bases and J by 2 bases, with 19 bases between. The CDR3 is 16 residues long. CDR3 sequence (DNA): TGTGCCAGCAGCCCCACTGGGGGGAGGACTACCTACGAGCAGTACTTC. It encodes CASSPTGGRTTYEQYF. The variable domain in full, with the rest retrieved from reference TRBV11-3 and TRBJ2-7, is EAGVVQSPRYKIIEKKQPVAFWCNPISGHNTLYWYLQNLGQGPELLIRYENEEAVDDSQLPKDRFSAERLKGVDSTLKIQPAELGDSAVYLCASSPTGGRTTYEQYFGPGTRLTVT.

This clonotype was recorded a few times. The V gene is TRBV20-1, the J gene TRBJ1-1, with D possibly TRBD1 on 6 matching bases. The CDR3 totals 14 residues. Germline V CDR1 and CDR2: DFQATT, SNEGSKA (reference sequence). Trimming took off 6 bases at V and 3 bases at J, with 17 bases between the two ends. The CDR3 DNA reads as TGCAGTGCCCTTAGCGGAGGACAGTACACTGAAGCTTTCTTT. This translates into CSALSGGQYTEAFF.

V and J are TRBV7-9 and TRBJ1-1, with 12 bases matching TRBD1. The length of the CDR3 is 17 residues. Germline CDR1 reads SEHNR; CDR2 reads FQNEAQ (reference sequence). Trimming took 1 base from V and 5 from J; bases not matched to a gene: 8. Here the CDR3 reads CASSLGDRGRGGTEAFF. CDR3 bases: TGTGCCAGCAGCTTAGGGGACAGGGGGCGCGGTGGGACTGAAGCTTTCTTT.

This clonotype was seen a few times. The chain employs TRBV7-9 and TRBJ2-7; D possibly uses TRBD1 or TRBD2 (5 bases each). V was trimmed by 5 bases and J by 2 bases, leaving 13 bases between them. This CDR3 spans 14 amino acids. The germline gives CDR1 SEHNR, CDR2 FQNEAQ (reference sequence). The DNA of the CDR3 is TGTGCCAGCAGCACCGGGACCAACACCTACGAGCAGTACTTC. Translating it yields CASSTGTNTYEQYF.

V usage is TRBV5-1 and J usage is TRBJ2-2, with 14 nucleotides matching TRBD2. V was clipped by 4 bases and J by 5 bases; unmatched bases: 16. Per the germline V gene, CDR1 is SGHRS and CDR2 is YFSETQ. The CDR3 sequence is 20 residues long. The CDR3 DNA sequence: TGCGCCAGCAGCCCGGTCCCGGGACTAGCGGGAGCCCGCGGAACCGGGGAGCTGTTTTTT. As protein: CASSPVPGLAGARGTGELFF.

This clonotype was picked up a small number of times. This chain connects TRBV20-1 to TRBJ1-1; 9 bases fit TRBD1. The V and J ends lost 5 bases and 4 bases, in that order; junction bases with no gene match: 5. The CDR3 totals 13 residues. From germline, CDR1 is DFQATT and CDR2 SNEGSKA (reference sequence). CDR3 bases: TGCAGTGCTGCCCGGGACAGGGCCACTGAAGCTTTCTTT. Translating it yields CSAARDRATEAFF.

This clonotype was found once. The chain employs TRBV7-2 and TRBJ2-2, with TRBD2 as a possible D gene (6 bases). The CDR3 contains 15 residues. Germline loops: CDR1 SGHTA, CDR2 FQGNSA. Between the trimmed V and J ends, which lost 5 bases and 5 bases, there was a span of 15 bases. CDR3 protein: CASSGRNPFTGELFF. In DNA, the CDR3 is TGTGCCAGCAGCGGGAGGAACCCATTTACCGGGGAGCTGTTTTTT. The entire variable domain, with the rest obtained from reference TRBV7-2 and TRBJ2-2, is as follows: GAGVSQSPSNKVTEKGKDVELRCDPISGHTALYWYRQSLGQGLEFLIYFQGNSAPDKSGLPSDRFSAERTGGSVSTLTIQRTQQEDSAVYLCASSGRNPFTGELFFGEGSRLTVL.